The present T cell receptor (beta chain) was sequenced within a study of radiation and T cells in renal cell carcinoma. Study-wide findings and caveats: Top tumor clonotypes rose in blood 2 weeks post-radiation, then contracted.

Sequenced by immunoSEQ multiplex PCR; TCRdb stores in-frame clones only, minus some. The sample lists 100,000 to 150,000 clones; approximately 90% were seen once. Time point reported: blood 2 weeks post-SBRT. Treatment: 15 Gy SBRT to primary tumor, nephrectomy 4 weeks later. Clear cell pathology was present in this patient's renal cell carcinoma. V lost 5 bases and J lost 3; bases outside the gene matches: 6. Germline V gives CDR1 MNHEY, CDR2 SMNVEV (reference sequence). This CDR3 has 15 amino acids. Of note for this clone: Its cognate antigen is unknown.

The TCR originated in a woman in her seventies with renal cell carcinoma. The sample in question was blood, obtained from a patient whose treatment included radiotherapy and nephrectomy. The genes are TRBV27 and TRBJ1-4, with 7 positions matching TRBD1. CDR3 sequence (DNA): TGTGCCAGCAGTCGCCGGGACAGCCCTAATGAAAAACTGTTTTTT. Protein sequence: CASSRRDSPNEKLFF.